The 11 T cell receptor beta chains given below trace back to one sample, sequenced in a study of T cell responses to AZD1222 COVID-19 vaccine. The assay was immunoSEQ multiplex PCR, and TCRdb's table has in-frame clones only and misses some. The table records under 80,000 clones, 84% of them present only once. The material sequenced was peripheral blood, taken on day 0 of AZD1222 vaccination. These receptors all stem from an adult in good health.

The chain uses TRBV28 and TRBJ2-4; D unclear. The CDR3 sequence is 13 residues long. The germline V gene has CDR1 MDHEN and CDR2 SYDVKM. V was trimmed by 8 bases and J by 4 bases, leaving 12 bases between them. The CDR3 nucleotides read TGTGCCAGCGAGAGGTCCGGTAAAAACATTCAGTACTTC. Amino acids: CASERSGKNIQYF.

The V gene is TRBV11-2, the J gene TRBJ2-5; perhaps TRBD1 as D (6 bases). Germline assignment: CDR1 SGHAT and CDR2 FQNNGV. The CDR3 spans 14 residues. V lost 10 bases and J lost 0, with 15 bases in between. In DNA form, the CDR3 reads TGTGCCACTAAAACCCGGGACAACCAAGAGACCCAGTACTTC. It encodes CATKTRDNQETQYF.

This chain uses TRBV19 with TRBJ1-2; 12 positions agree with TRBD1. Trimming took 6 bases from V and 7 from J; bases not matched to a gene: 6. CDR1 is LNHDA, CDR2 SQIVND, per germline (reference sequence). The CDR3 covers 14 residues. The CDR3 sequence: CASSPGTGGFGYTF. The CDR3 nucleotides are TGTGCCAGTAGCCCTGGGACAGGGGGCTTTGGCTACACCTTC.

The genes are TRBV13 and TRBJ2-7, with D tentatively TRBD1 or TRBD2 (6 bases each). V gave up 5 bases and J gave up 4 bases, with 18 bases separating them. CDR1 is PRHDT and CDR2 is FYEKMQ in the germline V gene (reference sequence). CDR3 length: 15 amino acids. The CDR3 region has the DNA TGTGCCAGCAGCCTCCGGGGGCAACACCAATACGAGCAGTACTTC. Encoded protein: CASSLRGQHQYEQYF.

This chain connects TRBV5-5 to TRBJ1-1; unclear D gene. Germline lookup yields CDR1 SGHKS and CDR2 YYEKEE (reference sequence). Trimming stripped 3 bases from V and 3 bases from J, with 9 bases between. This CDR3 has 13 amino acids. The CDR3 DNA is TGTGCCAGCAGCTGGACCGGCGACACTGAAGCTTTCTTT. This gives the protein CASSWTGDTEAFF.

The rearrangement links TRBV28 to TRBJ2-1; no clear D gene. The germline V and J ends were trimmed by 7 bases and 5 bases, with 6 bases remaining between them. Germline values: CDR1 MDHEN, CDR2 SYDVKM. The CDR3 spans 11 residues. The CDR3 DNA follows: TGTGCCAGCATGTGGGACAATGAGCAGTTCTTC. It specifies CASMWDNEQFF.

The chain is built from TRBV24-1 and TRBJ1-2, with a weak D call TRBD1 (6 bases). V gave up 5 bases and J gave up 4 bases, with 16 bases separating them. Germline V gene data show CDR1 as KGHDR and CDR2 as SFDVKD. The CDR3 has 15 amino acids. In nucleotides, the CDR3 is TGTGCCACCAGTGGTGCGGGGGCGCTTGGCTATGGCTACACCTTC. Translating gives CATSGAGALGYGYTF.

The chain joins TRBV2 to TRBJ2-1; 7 nucleotides align to TRBD2. The CDR3 contains 16 residues. Germline V gives CDR1 SNHLY, CDR2 FYNNEI. V dropped 1 base and J dropped 3; count of bases not matched to a gene: 6. The chain's CDR3 is CASSEGGGALYNEQFF. The CDR3 DNA reads TGTGCCAGCAGTGAAGGGGGGGGAGCCCTCTACAATGAGCAGTTCTTC.

This chain links TRBV5-8 with TRBJ2-4; no reliable D call. The CDR3 loop spans 15 amino acids. Germline values: CDR1 SGHTS, CDR2 YDEGEE. V lost 4 bases to trimming and J lost 0 bases, with 11 bases between them. The CDR3 sequence is CASSPRRLAKNIQYF. Here the CDR3 DNA reads TGTGCCAGCAGCCCAAGACGGTTAGCCAAAAACATTCAGTACTTC.

The V gene is TRBV28, the J gene TRBJ2-7; unclear D gene. This CDR3 has 13 residues. CDR1 and CDR2 from the germline V gene are MDHEN and SYDVKM. Trimming stripped 3 bases from V and 0 bases from J, with 6 bases between. CDR3 nucleotides: TGTGCCAGCAGTTTCCCAAACTCCTACGAGCAGTACTTC. Amino acid sequence: CASSFPNSYEQYF.

The rearrangement joins TRBV15 to TRBJ2-5; unclear D gene. Per germline, CDR1 LNHNV and CDR2 YYDKDF (reference sequence). V dropped 0 bases and J dropped 6 bases, with 8 bases sitting between them. The CDR3 has 13 residues. CDR3 protein: CATSRDSGQTQYF. Here the CDR3 DNA reads TGTGCCACCAGCAGAGATTCTGGTCAGACCCAGTACTTC.